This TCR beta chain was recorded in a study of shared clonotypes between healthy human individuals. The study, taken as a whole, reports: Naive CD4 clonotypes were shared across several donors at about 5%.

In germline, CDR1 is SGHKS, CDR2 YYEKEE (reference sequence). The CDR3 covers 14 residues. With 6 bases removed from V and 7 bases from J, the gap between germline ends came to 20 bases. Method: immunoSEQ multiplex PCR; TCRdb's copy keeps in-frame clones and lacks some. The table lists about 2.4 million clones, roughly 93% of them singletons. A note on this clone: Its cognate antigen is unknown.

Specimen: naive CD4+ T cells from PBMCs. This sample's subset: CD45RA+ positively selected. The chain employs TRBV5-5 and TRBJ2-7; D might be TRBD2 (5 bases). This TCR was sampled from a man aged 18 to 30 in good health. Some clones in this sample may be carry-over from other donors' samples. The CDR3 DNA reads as TGTGCCAGCATCCGGGGTGAGCTGATGGAAGAGCAGTACTTC. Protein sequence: CASIRGELMEEQYF.